This entry lists 30 T cell receptor beta chains sequenced from one sample in a study of CD8 T cells in Susac syndrome (dated by TCRdb to between 2018 and 2021). Libraries were constructed by the immunoSEQ multiplex PCR assay. RNA was extracted using the RNeasy kit, and 0.5 to 1 microgram was reverse transcribed with random hexamers. TCRdb reanalyzed the raw reads on its own, using fastp at Q25 for trimming and MiXCR for clone calling, and kept in-frame beta chains. Rows with a matching CDR3 protein are joined into one entry that keeps the most common DNA and genes. Recorded for this sample are 90,000 or so distinct CDR3 sequences; over 85% of them occurred a single time. The ten most abundant clones make up around 0.32% of the sample. Material: CD8+ T cells from PBMCs. These receptors originate from a human donor in good health.

V usage is TRBV14 and J usage is TRBJ2-7; 11 positions match TRBD1. CDR3 length: 14 residues. Germline V gene data show CDR1 as SGHDN and CDR2 as FVKESK. Germline trimming cut 4 bases from V and 4 bases from J; bases unmatched to any gene: 3. CDR3 in amino acids: CASSPWDRGYEQYF. CDR3 in DNA: TGTGCCAGCAGCCCGTGGGACAGGGGGTACGAGCAGTACTTC.

The V gene is TRBV6-6, the J gene TRBJ2-7; 9 bases are shared with TRBD1. The germline gives CDR1 MNHNY, CDR2 SVGAGI (reference sequence). J gave up 5 bases and V 7 bases, and 9 bases lay outside the gene matches. The CDR3 covers 14 residues. Here the CDR3 reads CASTITGGPHEQYF. CDR3 coding DNA: TGTGCCAGCACCATAACAGGGGGCCCCCACGAGCAGTACTTC.

The chain has TRBV7-9 and TRBJ1-2; possibly TRBD1 for D (5 bases). The CDR3 sequence is 15 residues long. Trimming cost V 0 bases and J 3 bases, with 11 bases left between them. The germline V gene has CDR1 SEHNR and CDR2 FQNEAQ (reference sequence). CDR3 sequence reads: CASSLAGLGDYGYTF. DNA for the CDR3: TGTGCCAGCAGCTTAGCAGGGCTAGGGGACTATGGCTACACCTTC.

The chain uses TRBV4-1 and TRBJ2-3, with no clear D. CDR3 length: 15 residues. CDR1 is MGHRA, CDR2 YSYEKL, per germline. V was cut by 3 bases and J by 6 bases, with 16 bases left in between. The DNA for the CDR3 is TGCGCCAGCAGCCAGGAACGGGTCCCGGTGGATACGCAGTATTTT. Translated, it gives CASSQERVPVDTQYF.

The chain employs TRBV20-1 and TRBJ2-2; 10 positions agree with TRBD2. CDR1 is DFQATT and CDR2 is SNEGSKA in the germline V gene (reference sequence). Germline trimming cut 5 bases from V and 7 bases from J; bases unmatched to any gene: 7. The length of the CDR3 is 14 residues. The CDR3 sequence is CSALSGGAVGELFF. The DNA of the CDR3 is TGCAGTGCTCTCAGCGGGGGGGCAGTCGGGGAGCTGTTTTTT.

This chain uses TRBV14 with TRBJ2-1, with D perhaps TRBD2 (6 bases). The germline gives CDR1 SGHDN, CDR2 FVKESK. V lost 1 base to trimming and J lost 3 bases, with 13 bases between them. The CDR3 consists of 16 residues. CDR3 protein: CASSQGAGRIYNEQFF. CDR3 DNA: TGTGCCAGCAGCCAAGGGGCGGGACGGATCTACAATGAGCAGTTCTTC. Combining the CDR3 with reference TRBV14 and TRBJ2-1 gives the whole variable domain EAGVTQFPSHSVIEKGQTVTLRCDPISGHDNLYWYRRVMGKEIKFLLHFVKESKQDESGMPNNRFLAERTGGTYSTLKVQPAELEDSGVYFCASSQGAGRIYNEQFFGPGTRLTVL.

The chain joins TRBV29-1 to TRBJ1-1, with D possibly TRBD1 on 5 matching bases. CDR3 length: 13 residues. The germline V and J ends were trimmed by 6 bases and 1 base, with 12 bases remaining between them. Per germline, CDR1 SQVTM and CDR2 ANQGSEA. The chain's CDR3 is CSVPGGKNTEAFF. DNA of the CDR3: TGCAGCGTCCCGGGGGGAAAGAACACTGAAGCTTTCTTT. The full variable domain, rest sourced from reference TRBV29-1 and TRBJ1-1, is SAVISQKPSRDICQRGTSLTIQCQVDSQVTMMFWYRQQPGQSLTLIATANQGSEATYESGFVIDKFPISRPNLTFSTLTVSNMSPEDSSIYLCSVPGGKNTEAFFGQGTRLTVV.

Comment on this clonotype: Its ends do not fully match the called genes, so a read error is possible. This chain connects TRBV7-6 to TRBJ1-2; perhaps TRBD1 as D (6 bases). The CDR3 is 14 amino acids. Germline V gives CDR1 SGHVS, CDR2 FNYEAQ. The CDR3 reads CASSLAGGDYGYTF. The CDR3 DNA reads as TGTGCCAGCAGCCTAGCCGGGGGCGACTATGGCTACACCTTC. The full variable domain, its missing parts supplied by reference TRBV7-6 and TRBJ1-2, is GAGVSQSPRYKVTKRGQDVALRCDPISGHVSLYWYRQALGQGPEFLTYFNYEAQQDKSGLPNDRFSAERPEGSISTLTIQRTEQRDSAMYRCASSLAGGDYGYTFGSGTRLTVV.

V usage is TRBV5-5 and J usage is TRBJ2-2, with a possible D match to TRBD1 (6 bases). The V gene's germline CDR1 is SGHKS and CDR2 YYEKEE (reference sequence). The CDR3 is made up of 16 amino acids. V lost 6 bases and J lost 2, with 17 bases in between. The DNA of the CDR3 is TGTGCCAGCACCCTAAGGGGACACTTAAACACCGGGGAGCTGTTTTTT. This gives the protein CASTLRGHLNTGELFF.

This clonotype was picked up one time. The chain uses TRBV25-1 and TRBJ2-1, with a possible D match to TRBD1 (5 bases). Per the germline V gene, CDR1 is MGHDK and CDR2 is SYGVNS. The CDR3 is 15 amino acids. The ends were cut back, 2 bases at V and 2 bases at J, with 10 bases in the middle. The CDR3 bases are TGTGCCAGCAGTGAAAGGGGATCCACCTACAATGAGCAGTTCTTC. It specifies CASSERGSTYNEQFF.

The gene calls are TRBV6-6 and TRBJ2-7; possibly TRBD2 for D (5 bases). The CDR3 spans 14 residues. From germline, CDR1 is MNHNY and CDR2 SVGAGI (reference sequence). V lost 6 bases and J lost 3, with 15 bases in between. CDR3 nucleotides: TGTGCCAGCAGCCGCGAGGCGGGCGGCTACGAGCAGTACTTC. This sequence encodes CASSREAGGYEQYF.

This chain uses TRBV12-3 or TRBV12-4 with TRBJ1-4, with 9 bases that match TRBD1. Unmatched junction bases numbered 10, after V lost 2 bases and J lost 3 bases. The CDR3 sequence is 18 residues long. The CDR3 reads CASSLLAQGATANEKLFF. CDR3 nucleotide sequence: TGTGCCAGCAGTTTACTGGCACAGGGGGCGACGGCTAATGAAAAACTGTTTTTT.

The rearrangement links TRBV29-1 to TRBJ2-7; D might be TRBD1 (6 bases). The CDR3 is made up of 13 amino acids. Germline V gives CDR1 SQVTM, CDR2 ANQGSEA. Between the trimmed V and J ends, which lost 2 bases and 2 bases, there was a span of 10 bases. In DNA, the CDR3 is TGCAGCGTTGAACAGGGGTTAGCCTACGAGCAGTACTTC. It is translated as CSVEQGLAYEQYF.

The chain joins TRBV4-2 to TRBJ1-5, with a weak D call TRBD1 (6 bases). The CDR3 sequence is 15 residues long. The germline gives CDR1 LGHNA, CDR2 YNFKEQ. The ends were cut back, 4 bases at V and 1 base at J, with 11 bases in the middle. CDR3 in amino acids: CASSPEGGSNQPQHF. The CDR3, as DNA: TGTGCCAGCAGCCCCGAGGGGGGGAGCAATCAGCCCCAGCATTTT.

The chain employs TRBV29-1 and TRBJ1-2; no clear D gene. The CDR3 totals 11 residues. Germline loops: CDR1 SQVTM, CDR2 ANQGSEA. The V end was cut by 3 bases, the J end by 10 bases, with 12 bases between. In DNA, the CDR3 is TGCAGCGTTGATGTGGGGAGCCACTACACCTTC. Translated, it gives CSVDVGSHYTF.

The chain couples TRBV20-1 to TRBJ1-3; a possible D gene is TRBD1 (6 bases). CDR1 is DFQATT, CDR2 SNEGSKA, per germline (reference sequence). The CDR3 loop spans 14 amino acids. The ends were cut back, 1 base at V and 4 bases at J, with 11 bases in the middle. The CDR3 spells CSARVGTYGNTIYF. Here the CDR3 DNA reads TGCAGTGCTAGAGTCGGGACATACGGAAACACCATATATTTT.

The chain couples TRBV6-2 or TRBV6-3 to TRBJ1-2; D is uncertain. The germline V and J ends were trimmed by 4 bases and 8 bases, with 11 bases remaining between them. This CDR3 is built from 12 residues. Germline assignment: CDR1 MNHEY and CDR2 SVGEGT. CDR3 region: CASSSDPWGYTF. In nucleotides, the CDR3 is TGTGCCAGCAGTTCCGACCCGTGGGGCTACACCTTC.

This chain joins TRBV3-1 and TRBJ2-5; D call uncertain. From germline, CDR1 is LGHDT and CDR2 YNNKEL (reference sequence). With 1 base removed from V and 0 bases from J, the gap between germline ends came to 9 bases. The CDR3 spans 15 residues. CDR3 sequence: CASSQVPAYQETQYF. Here the CDR3 DNA reads TGTGCCAGCAGCCAAGTCCCTGCGTACCAAGAGACCCAGTACTTC.

The V and J genes are TRBV3-1 and TRBJ2-5, with D unclear. Per germline, CDR1 LGHDT and CDR2 YNNKEL (reference sequence). This CDR3 has 14 amino acids. V was clipped by 1 base and J by 3 bases, with 9 bases between them. The CDR3: CASSQVRNEETQYF. In DNA, the CDR3 is TGTGCCAGCAGCCAAGTACGCAATGAAGAGACCCAGTACTTC.

This chain uses TRBV27 with TRBJ2-1; D may be TRBD1 or TRBD2 (5 bases each). There are 14 residues in the CDR3. Germline V gene data show CDR1 as MNHEY and CDR2 as SMNVEV (reference sequence). Trimming took 4 bases from V and 3 from J, leaving 10 bases between them. The CDR3, as DNA: TGTGCCAGCAGTTGGGACCGTGTCTACAATGAGCAGTTCTTC. Its translation: CASSWDRVYNEQFF.

The V and J genes are TRBV7-9 and TRBJ2-2; D unclear. With 5 bases removed from V and 6 bases from J, the gap between germline ends came to 13 bases. The CDR3 contains 14 residues. The germline CDR1 and CDR2 sequences are SEHNR and FQNEAQ (reference sequence). The CDR3 sequence is CASSQPNSAGELFF. CDR3 DNA sequence: TGTGCCAGCAGCCAACCTAACTCCGCCGGGGAGCTGTTTTTT.

The genes are TRBV6-5 and TRBJ1-2; D is ambiguous. Germline V lookup: CDR1 MNHEY, CDR2 SVGAGI. This CDR3 has 13 residues. The V end lost 5 bases, the J end lost 2 bases, and 9 bases lay between the germline ends. The CDR3 DNA reads as TGTGCCAGCAGTCTAGACACAAACTATGGCTACACCTTC. This encodes CASSLDTNYGYTF.

The J gene is TRBJ2-1, the V gene TRBV3-1; tentative D call: TRBD1 (5 bases). Germline V lookup: CDR1 LGHDT, CDR2 YNNKEL (reference sequence). The CDR3 is made up of 15 amino acids. V lost 4 bases and J lost 2, with 12 bases in between. The CDR3 loop is CASSLQWGPYNEQFF. In DNA, the CDR3 is TGTGCCAGCAGCCTTCAGTGGGGCCCCTACAATGAGCAGTTCTTC.

The genes are TRBV20-1 and TRBJ2-1, with 8 bases lining up with TRBD2. J was trimmed by 0 bases and V by 3 bases; bases with no gene match: 7. In germline, CDR1 is DFQATT, CDR2 SNEGSKA (reference sequence). The CDR3 is 16 residues long. The CDR3 nucleotides are TGCAGTGCTAGTGACCTAAGCGGGAGCTCCTACAATGAGCAGTTCTTC. Its translation is CSASDLSGSSYNEQFF.

The chain links TRBV12-3 or TRBV12-4 to TRBJ1-5, with 9 nucleotides matching TRBD1. Trimming removed 7 bases from V and 4 bases from J; junction bases left unmatched: 8. The CDR3 length is 15 residues. CDR3 DNA: TGTGCCAGCATCAAAGGGACAGGGATTAATCAGCCCCAGCATTTT. Its translation: CASIKGTGINQPQHF.

CDR3 sequence: CASSPGLDQFF. The CDR3 DNA sequence: TGTGCCAGCAGCCCCGGACTAGACCAGTTCTTC. V gene TRBV7-8 combines with J gene TRBJ2-1; 7 bases align to TRBD2. Trimming at V came to 5 bases and at J to 13 bases, leaving 5 bases not matched to a gene. Germline CDR1 reads SGHVS; CDR2 reads FQNEAQ. This CDR3 has 11 residues.

This rearrangement joins TRBV15 to TRBJ2-3; TRBD2 agrees at 9 bases. The germline CDR1 and CDR2 sequences are LNHNV and YYDKDF (reference sequence). After removal of 3 bases from V and 6 bases from J, the junction contained 10 bases not matched to a gene. The CDR3 contains 16 residues. This CDR3 is CATSSNERGVGDTQYF. CDR3 in DNA: TGTGCCACCAGCAGTAACGAGCGGGGGGTCGGGGATACGCAGTATTTT. Using reference TRBV15 and TRBJ2-3 for the parts outside the CDR3, the full variable domain is DAMVIQNPRYQVTQFGKPVTLSCSQTLNHNVMYWYQQKSSQAPKLLFHYYDKDFNNEADTPDNFQSRRPNTSFCFLDIRSPGLGDTAMYLCATSSNERGVGDTQYFGPGTRLTVL.

This clonotype was seen more than once but under ten times. This chain links TRBV6-6 with TRBJ2-1; 8 bases align to TRBD2. The germline V gene has CDR1 MNHNY and CDR2 SVGAGI (reference sequence). The CDR3 is 13 amino acids. The junction had 6 bases not matched to a gene; V was cut back by 5 bases and J by 9 bases. The chain's CDR3 is CASSIGSGAEQFF. Written as DNA, the CDR3 is TGTGCCAGCAGTATCGGTAGCGGGGCTGAGCAGTTCTTC.

The chain uses TRBV5-6 and TRBJ2-7; 8 nucleotides align to TRBD1. V shed 4 bases and J 2 bases; nucleotides not matched to a gene: 11. Germline V gene data show CDR1 as SGHDT and CDR2 as YYEEEE. The CDR3 is made up of 16 amino acids. The CDR3 DNA follows: TGTGCCAGCAGCCCACCCAGAAGACAGGGGACCTACGAGCAGTACTTC. This codes for CASSPPRRQGTYEQYF.

The chain carries TRBV6-5 and TRBJ2-7; 9 nucleotides align to TRBD1. The J segment lost 4 bases and the V segment lost 3 bases, leaving 4 bases of the junction unmatched. The germline gives CDR1 MNHEY, CDR2 SVGAGI. The CDR3 has 14 amino acids. CDR3 loop: CASSYSDRGYEQYF. CDR3 DNA: TGTGCCAGCAGTTATTCCGACAGGGGGTACGAGCAGTACTTC.